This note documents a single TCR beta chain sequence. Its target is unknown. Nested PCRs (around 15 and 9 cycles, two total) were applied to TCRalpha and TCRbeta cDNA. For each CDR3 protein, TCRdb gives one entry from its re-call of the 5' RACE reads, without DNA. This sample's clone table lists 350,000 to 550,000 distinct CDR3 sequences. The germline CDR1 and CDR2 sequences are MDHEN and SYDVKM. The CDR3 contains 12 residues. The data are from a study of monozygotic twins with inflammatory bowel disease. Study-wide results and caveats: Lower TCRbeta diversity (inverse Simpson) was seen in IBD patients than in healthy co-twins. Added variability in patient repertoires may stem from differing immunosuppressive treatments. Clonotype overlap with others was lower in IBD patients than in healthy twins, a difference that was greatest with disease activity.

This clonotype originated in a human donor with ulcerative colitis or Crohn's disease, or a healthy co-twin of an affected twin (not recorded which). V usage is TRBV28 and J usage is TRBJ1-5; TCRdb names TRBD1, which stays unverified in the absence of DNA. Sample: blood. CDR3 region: CASRTGLQPQHF. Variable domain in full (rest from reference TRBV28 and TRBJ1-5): DVKVTQSSRYLVKRTGEKVFLECVQDMDHENMFWYRQDPGLGLRLIYFSYDVKMKEKGDIPEGYSVSREKKERFSLILESASTNQTSMYLCASRTGLQPQHFGDGTRLSIL.